This TCR beta chain was sequenced in a study of CXCR3-negative and CXCR3-positive naive CD8 T cells. Study observations and caveats: Naive subsets did not differ in surface CD5, and TRB CDR3 properties served to infer TCR strength. CXCR3-positive naive cells carried more hydrophobic TRB CDR3s than CXCR3-negative ones. For memory CD8+ cells diversity was much lower, but both naive subsets had comparably high diversity.

Concerning this clonotype: The antigen remains undetermined.

Each TRB cDNA library was prepared by 5' RACE (with UMI labels). Reprocessing the 5' RACE reads, TCRdb reports a single entry for every CDR3 protein and omits DNA. The listing records tens of thousands of distinct CDR3 sequences. Every subset of CD8+ T cells was sorted in triplicate at approximately 320,000 cells each. The sequenced material came from naive CXCR3+ CD8+ T cells from blood. Subset reported: CD45RO-CCR7+CD27+CD95- naive CD8+ T cells expressing CXCR3 (TNR3+). This receptor was taken from a human donor in good health. Some clones in this sample may be carry-over from other donors' samples.

CDR3 sequence reads: CASIRNWGNEQFF. This rearrangement joins TRBV28 to TRBJ2-1. The CDR3 totals 13 residues. Germline lookup yields CDR1 MDHEN and CDR2 SYDVKM.